Shown below are 13 T cell receptor beta chains from a single sample sequenced in a study of T cell repertoires in cytomegalovirus infection. The antigens of these receptors remain unknown. TCRdb ran MiXCR on the reads and lists one entry per CDR3 protein. This table has approximately 1,000,000 distinct CDR3 sequences, roughly 31% appearing once. Specimen: cultured CD8+ T cells from PBMCs, collected from culture after CMV antigen stimulation. All receptors come from a human donor in good health (CMV status not recorded). Some clones in this sample may be carry-over from other donors' samples.

This chain joins TRBV2 and TRBJ2-5; the match to TRBD1 covers 11 bases. Germline CDR1 SNHLY, CDR2 FYNNEI. Trimming took 4 bases from V and 7 from J; bases not matched to a gene: 11. CDR3 length: 16 amino acids. The chain's CDR3 is CASSAGQGENYGTQYF. CDR3 coding DNA: TGTGCCAGCAGTGCGGGACAGGGGGAAAATTATGGGACCCAGTACTTC.

V and J are TRBV6-1 and TRBJ1-3; 9 nucleotides match TRBD1. Germline CDR1 and CDR2: MNHNS and SASEGT. With 6 bases clipped from V and 4 bases from J, the junction kept 7 bases outside the gene matches. The CDR3 contains 15 residues. CDR3 sequence reads: CASRVGQGNGNTIYF. DNA for the CDR3: TGTGCCAGCAGAGTGGGACAGGGAAACGGAAACACCATATATTTT.

Here the CDR3 DNA reads TGTGCCAGCACTCTCCCCCAAACGGGGGGTACGCAGTATTTT. Its translation is CASTLPQTGGTQYF. The V gene is TRBV6-1, the J gene TRBJ2-3, with 7 positions matching TRBD2. Losses at the gene ends were 7 bases for V and 8 bases for J; bases not matched to a gene: 12. The CDR3 has 14 amino acids. Germline V lookup: CDR1 MNHNS, CDR2 SASEGT.

This clonotype has only a few counts. The rearrangement joins TRBV7-9 to TRBJ2-1; D unresolved. CDR3 length: 11 amino acids. Germline assignment: CDR1 SEHNR and CDR2 FQNEAQ (reference sequence). Between the trimmed V and J ends, which lost 3 bases and 10 bases, there was a span of 7 bases. CDR3 coding DNA: TGTGCCAGCAGCTTCACACTAGAGCAGTTCTTC. The encoded protein is CASSFTLEQFF.

The chain joins TRBV7-3 to TRBJ2-2; TRBD2 aligns across 9 bases. This CDR3 is 17 amino acids long. The trim removed 3 bases at V and 0 bases at J, leaving 5 bases unmatched. Germline CDR1 and CDR2: SGHTA and FQGTGA. The CDR3, as DNA: TGTGCCAGCAGCTTGTGGCCTAGCGGGGCGAACACCGGGGAGCTGTTTTTT. It encodes CASSLWPSGANTGELFF.

On this clonotype: The junction departs from germline at one end; a sequencing error may be responsible. The V and J genes are TRBV27 and TRBJ2-1; 11 bases are a match to TRBD2. Germline CDR1 MNHEY, CDR2 SMNVEV (reference sequence). This CDR3 contains 15 residues. The CDR3 here is CANSSGLAVYNEQFF. CDR3 nucleotide sequence: TGTGCCAACAGTTCGGGACTAGCGGTATACAATGAGCAGTTCTTC.

This chain links TRBV19 with TRBJ1-1; D uncertain. The CDR3 is made up of 14 amino acids. The germline gives CDR1 LNHDA, CDR2 SQIVND (reference sequence). The V end was cut by 10 bases, the J end by 5 bases, with 20 bases between. Here the CDR3 DNA reads TGTGCCACCAACTACGGGGAAGGAAGTACTGAAGCTTTCTTT. Translation gives CATNYGEGSTEAFF.

The chain joins TRBV20-1 to TRBJ1-1, with D uncertain. This CDR3 comprises 14 residues. Germline CDR1 is DFQATT and CDR2 is SNEGSKA (reference sequence). Trimming stripped 8 bases from V and 1 base from J, with 17 bases between. The CDR3 DNA sequence: TGCAGTCCTCTAAACCCTACTTCGAACACTGAAGCTTTCTTT. It is translated as CSPLNPTSNTEAFF.

A few counts support this clonotype. The gene calls are TRBV12-3 or TRBV12-4 and TRBJ2-2; D is unclear. V gave up 7 bases and J gave up 3 bases, with 18 bases separating them. The CDR3 totals 16 residues. The CDR3 DNA sequence: TGTGCCAGCACCCCATCCCGGACCGACTACACCGGGGAGCTGTTTTTT. It is translated as CASTPSRTDYTGELFF.

The CDR3 sequence is CASSPPTVQGDEKLFF. CDR3 coding DNA: TGTGCCAGCTCACCACCGACGGTGCAGGGTGATGAAAAACTGTTTTTT. The chain is built from TRBV18 and TRBJ1-4; D might be TRBD1 (5 bases). The V gene's germline CDR1 is KGHSH and CDR2 LQKENI. V was clipped by 0 bases and J by 6 bases, with 14 bases between them. The CDR3 runs to 16 residues.

In regard to this clonotype: A read error may be the cause here, since a much bigger clone is one base away. V gene TRBV7-2 combines with J gene TRBJ2-2, with 7 bases lining up with TRBD1. The germline V gene has CDR1 SGHTA and CDR2 FQGNSA. CDR3 length equals 15 residues. J lost 5 bases, V lost 4 bases, and 7 bases had no gene match. Here the CDR3 reads CASSSGTVVTGELFF. CDR3 DNA: TGTGCCAGCAGCTCCGGGACAGTGGTGACCGGGGAGCTGTTTTTT. The entire variable domain, with the rest obtained from reference TRBV7-2 and TRBJ2-2, is as follows: GAGVSQSPSNKVTEKGKDVELRCDPISGHTALYWYRQSLGQGLEFLIYFQGNSAPDKSGLPSDRFSAERTGGSVSTLTIQRTQQEDSAVYLCASSSGTVVTGELFFGEGSRLTVL.

In its sample, this clonotype was seen a few times. This rearrangement joins TRBV5-8 to TRBJ2-7; D tentatively reads TRBD1 or TRBD2 (5 bases each). This CDR3 comprises 13 residues. With 3 bases removed from V and 3 bases from J, the gap between germline ends came to 10 bases. The germline gives CDR1 SGHTS, CDR2 YDEGEE. CDR3 region: CASSSGRGYEQYF. Written as DNA, the CDR3 is TGTGCCAGCAGCTCGGGACGGGGCTACGAGCAGTACTTC.

The J gene is TRBJ2-1, the V gene TRBV27, with 7 bases aligning to TRBD1. The V gene's germline CDR1 is MNHEY and CDR2 SMNVEV (reference sequence). J lost 1 base, V lost 3 bases, and 9 bases had no gene match. The length of the CDR3 is 17 residues. CDR3 in DNA: TGTGCCAGCAGTTTGTTCGACAGGGAATTATCCTACAATGAGCAGTTCTTC. Translating gives CASSLFDRELSYNEQFF.